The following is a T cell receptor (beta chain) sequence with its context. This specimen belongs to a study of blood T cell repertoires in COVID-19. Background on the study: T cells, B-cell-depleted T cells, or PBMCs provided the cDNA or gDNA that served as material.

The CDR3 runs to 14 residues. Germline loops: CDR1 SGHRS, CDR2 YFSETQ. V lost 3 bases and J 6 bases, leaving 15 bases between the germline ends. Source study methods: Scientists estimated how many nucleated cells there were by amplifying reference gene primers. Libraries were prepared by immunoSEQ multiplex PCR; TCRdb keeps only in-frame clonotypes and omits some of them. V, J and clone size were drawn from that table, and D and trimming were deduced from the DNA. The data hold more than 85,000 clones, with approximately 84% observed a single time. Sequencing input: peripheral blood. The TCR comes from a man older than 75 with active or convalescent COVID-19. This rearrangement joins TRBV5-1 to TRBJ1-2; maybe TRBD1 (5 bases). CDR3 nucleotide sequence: TGCGCCAGCAGCTACCAGAACCCAGGGCATGGCTACACCTTC. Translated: CASSYQNPGHGYTF.